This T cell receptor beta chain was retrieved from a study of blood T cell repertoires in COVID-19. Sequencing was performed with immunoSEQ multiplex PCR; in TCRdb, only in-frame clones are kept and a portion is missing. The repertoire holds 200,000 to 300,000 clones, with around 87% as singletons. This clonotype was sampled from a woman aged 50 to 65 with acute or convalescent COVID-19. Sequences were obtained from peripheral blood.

The CDR3 nucleotides read TGCAGCGTGGCGGAATATAGCAATCAGCCCCAGCATTTT. Its protein product is CSVAEYSNQPQHF. The chain joins TRBV29-1 to TRBJ1-5, with D uncertain. V lost 6 bases and J 0 bases, leaving 9 bases between the germline ends. The CDR3 has 13 amino acids. Germline loops: CDR1 SQVTM, CDR2 ANQGSEA.